This TCR beta chain came from a study of cytotoxic CD8 clonotypes in ibrutinib-treated CLL. Study outcomes and limitations: Clonality rose at ibrutinib response and fell back toward baseline at progression. Public clonotypes occurred uncommonly; on treatment, they contracted or remained stable.

Sequencing was designed to attain a depth spanning 1 in 200,000 to 1 in 1 million T cells. Measured with immunoSEQ multiplex PCR; TCRdb has only the in-frame clones, and not every one. The sample has about 160,000 clones, roughly four fifths seen once. Details on this clone: Its antigen is still unknown.

V shed 4 bases and J shed 6 bases, with 18 bases lying between them. The CDR3 covers 16 residues. Per the germline V gene, CDR1 is SGHNT and CDR2 is YENEEA. V gene TRBV11-3 combines with J gene TRBJ2-2; D unresolved. Sequencing used PBMCs, obtained after 12 months of ibrutinib treatment. The clonotype originates from a human donor with chronic lymphocytic leukemia. The CDR3 is CASSSQKTISPGELFF. As DNA, the CDR3 is TGTGCCAGCAGCTCACAAAAAACTATATCCCCCGGGGAGCTGTTTTTT.